These T cell receptor beta chains were read from a single sample in a study of OX40 agonist ivuxolimab in advanced cancers. The repertoire was sequenced with immunoSEQ multiplex PCR; TCRdb's copy has only in-frame clones and lacks some. This table has approximately 39,000 clones, more than 70% appearing once. This specimen was CD4+ or CD8+ T cells sorted from blood, taken in a trial of the OX40 agonist ivuxolimab. Receptors were obtained from an adult with an advanced solid tumor such as melanoma, head and neck, liver or kidney cancer. CDR3s include the opening cysteine and the closing phenylalanine or tryptophan. Each record gives: J gene, V gene, D gene, clone size, CDR3 protein. D genes are given only for firm matches. Only some rows state a clone size, as once, few, many or a class for expanded clones.

j_call: TRBJ1-5
v_call: TRBV12-5
d_call: .
clone_size: .
cdr3_aa: CASSTSGNGNQPQHF

j_call: TRBJ2-5
v_call: TRBV27
d_call: TRBD1
clone_size: .
cdr3_aa: CASSSWTGGRETQYF

j_call: TRBJ2-1
v_call: TRBV5-8
d_call: TRBD1
clone_size: .
cdr3_aa: CASSTGQTLYNEQFF

j_call: TRBJ2-1
v_call: TRBV7-9
d_call: .
clone_size: .
cdr3_aa: CASSPTSGSNEQFF

j_call: TRBJ1-2
v_call: TRBV27
d_call: .
clone_size: .
cdr3_aa: CASSLFANYGYTF

j_call: TRBJ2-2
v_call: TRBV11-3
d_call: TRBD1
clone_size: .
cdr3_aa: CASSHRGQNTGELFF

j_call: TRBJ2-1
v_call: TRBV15
d_call: TRBD1
clone_size: .
cdr3_aa: CATSRGDREQFF

j_call: TRBJ2-5
v_call: TRBV19
d_call: TRBD2
clone_size: .
cdr3_aa: CASSTLAGARFETQYF

j_call: TRBJ2-5
v_call: TRBV12-5
d_call: .
clone_size: .
cdr3_aa: CASGLVESSGFKDQETQYF

j_call: TRBJ2-7
v_call: TRBV11-1
d_call: .
clone_size: .
cdr3_aa: CASSLAVGEAYEQYF

j_call: TRBJ2-2
v_call: TRBV2
d_call: TRBD1
clone_size: .
cdr3_aa: CASIGEGQGFWTGELFF

j_call: TRBJ1-1
v_call: TRBV6-5
d_call: .
clone_size: few
cdr3_aa: CASGRSEAFF

j_call: TRBJ2-7
v_call: TRBV7-2
d_call: .
clone_size: .
cdr3_aa: CASSLESGSSYEQYF

j_call: TRBJ2-7
v_call: TRBV19
d_call: .
clone_size: .
cdr3_aa: CATSEGFTGWVNEQYF

j_call: TRBJ2-1
v_call: TRBV29-1
d_call: TRBD2
clone_size: .
cdr3_aa: CSVDSVAGVSGHEQFF

j_call: TRBJ1-3
v_call: TRBV2
d_call: TRBD1
clone_size: .
cdr3_aa: CASSEGRQGRIRNTIYF

j_call: TRBJ2-1
v_call: TRBV25-1
d_call: .
clone_size: few
cdr3_aa: CASRSDSYNEQFF

j_call: TRBJ1-2
v_call: TRBV5-4
d_call: .
clone_size: .
cdr3_aa: CASSLDARGAQVYGYTF

j_call: TRBJ2-1
v_call: TRBV29-1
d_call: .
clone_size: .
cdr3_aa: CSVISDSYNEQFF

j_call: TRBJ1-2
v_call: TRBV7-8
d_call: .
clone_size: .
cdr3_aa: CASSSYYRDVYYGYTF

j_call: TRBJ1-1
v_call: TRBV6-1
d_call: .
clone_size: .
cdr3_aa: CASNGGDYTEAFF

j_call: TRBJ1-5
v_call: TRBV19
d_call: .
clone_size: .
cdr3_aa: CASSMEVGNQPQHF

j_call: TRBJ1-1
v_call: TRBV6-1
d_call: TRBD1
clone_size: .
cdr3_aa: CASSDPRQGMNTEAFF

j_call: TRBJ2-3
v_call: TRBV27
d_call: TRBD2
clone_size: .
cdr3_aa: CASYGGTSGGAADTQYF

j_call: TRBJ1-5
v_call: TRBV19
d_call: TRBD1
clone_size: .
cdr3_aa: CASSSGQGENQPQHF

j_call: TRBJ2-1
v_call: TRBV15
d_call: .
clone_size: .
cdr3_aa: CATGGESSYNEQFF

j_call: TRBJ1-2
v_call: TRBV7-8
d_call: TRBD1
clone_size: medium-sized
cdr3_aa: CASSLGGQGVGYTF

j_call: TRBJ1-4
v_call: TRBV7-9
d_call: .
clone_size: .
cdr3_aa: CASSLLGAREKLFF

j_call: TRBJ1-5
v_call: TRBV27
d_call: TRBD1
clone_size: once
cdr3_aa: CASSLGTGSYSNQPQHF

j_call: TRBJ2-7
v_call: TRBV30
d_call: .
clone_size: .
cdr3_aa: CAWSVTDFYEQYF

j_call: TRBJ2-7
v_call: TRBV19
d_call: TRBD1
clone_size: .
cdr3_aa: CASSVEETGTIFEQYF

j_call: TRBJ1-5
v_call: TRBV5-4
d_call: .
clone_size: .
cdr3_aa: CASSLGTDQPQHF

j_call: TRBJ2-7
v_call: TRBV2
d_call: .
clone_size: .
cdr3_aa: CASSLGLGLEQYF

j_call: TRBJ1-1
v_call: TRBV6-1
d_call: .
clone_size: .
cdr3_aa: CASSEANIGVGEAF

j_call: TRBJ2-7
v_call: TRBV9
d_call: .
clone_size: .
cdr3_aa: CASSVEPASYEQYF

j_call: TRBJ2-2
v_call: TRBV9
d_call: .
clone_size: few
cdr3_aa: CASSVRSGGELFF

j_call: TRBJ2-7
v_call: TRBV6-7
d_call: TRBD2
clone_size: .
cdr3_aa: CASSYLAGVYEQYF

j_call: TRBJ1-3
v_call: TRBV28
d_call: .
clone_size: .
cdr3_aa: CASRPTGHSRNTIYF

j_call: TRBJ1-1
v_call: TRBV10-3
d_call: .
clone_size: .
cdr3_aa: CAATGSPTEAFF

j_call: TRBJ1-1
v_call: TRBV27
d_call: .
clone_size: .
cdr3_aa: CASSWGLRNTEAFF

j_call: TRBJ2-1
v_call: TRBV9
d_call: .
clone_size: .
cdr3_aa: CASSGSGRSYNEQFF